This note documents a single T cell receptor (beta chain) sequence. From RNA transcripts, TCR beta CDR3 regions were amplified. The HTBI primer set was used in a first-round RT-PCR of the TCR CDR3. TCRdb re-analysed the multiplex PCR reads in MiXCR, keeping a single row per CDR3 protein. The data contain about 360,000 distinct CDR3 sequences, about 13% of them seen just once; the ten biggest clones take up around 20%. The sample belongs to a study of T cells in Graves' hyperthyroidism and ophthalmopathy. The germline V gene has CDR1 GTSNPN and CDR2 SVGIG (reference sequence). Trimming removed 3 bases at V and 2 bases at J, with 10 bases between. This CDR3 contains 13 residues.

Sequencing input: blood. J is TRBJ1-1 and V is TRBV30; possibly TRBD1 for D (6 bases). The clonotype was recovered from a man aged 25 to 45 with Graves' hyperthyroidism that later progressed to Graves' ophthalmopathy. The CDR3 DNA is TGTGCCTGGAGGCTACAGGGTAACACTGAAGCTTTCTTT. Its protein product is CAWRLQGNTEAFF.